This T cell receptor (beta chain) was profiled in a study of cytomegalovirus exposure and HLA in healthy donors. The germline CDR1 and CDR2 sequences are SGHNT and YYREEE (reference sequence). CDR3 size: 17 residues. V lost 0 bases, J lost 8 bases, and 18 bases lay in between. The PCR made use of 60 Vbeta and 13 Jbeta primers. Clones were read by immunoSEQ multiplex PCR, and TCRdb kept only the in-frame ones, dropping some. The table has 200,000 to 250,000 clones, over 65% seen once; the top ten hold about 0.63%. The clonotype was recovered from a man between 18 and 29 years old in good health and CMV-seronegative. The J gene is TRBJ1-6, the V gene TRBV5-4, with TRBD1 as a possible D gene (6 bases). Sequenced input: PBMCs. As DNA, the CDR3 is TGTGCCAGCAGCTTGGACTCCGGACAGTTAAGTTATTCACCCCTCCACTTT. Translating it yields CASSLDSGQLSYSPLHF. The full variable domain, completed using reference TRBV5-4 and TRBJ1-6, is ETGVTQSPTHLIKTRGQQVTLRCSSQSGHNTVSWYQQALGQGPQFIFQYYREEENGRGNFPPRFSGLQFPNYSSELNVNALELDDSALYLCASSLDSGQLSYSPLHFGNGTRLTVT.